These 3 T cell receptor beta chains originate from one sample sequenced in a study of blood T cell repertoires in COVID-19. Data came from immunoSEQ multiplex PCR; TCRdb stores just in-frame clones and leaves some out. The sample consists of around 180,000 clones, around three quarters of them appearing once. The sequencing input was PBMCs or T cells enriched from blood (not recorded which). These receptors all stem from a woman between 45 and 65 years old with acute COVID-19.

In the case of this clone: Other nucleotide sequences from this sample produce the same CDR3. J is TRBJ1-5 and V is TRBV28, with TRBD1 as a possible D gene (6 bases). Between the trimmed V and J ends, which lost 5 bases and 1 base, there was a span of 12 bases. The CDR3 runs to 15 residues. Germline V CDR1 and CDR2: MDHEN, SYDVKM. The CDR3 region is CASSPTGFSNQPQHF. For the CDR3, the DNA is TGTGCCAGCAGTCCCACAGGGTTCAGCAATCAGCCCCAGCATTTT.

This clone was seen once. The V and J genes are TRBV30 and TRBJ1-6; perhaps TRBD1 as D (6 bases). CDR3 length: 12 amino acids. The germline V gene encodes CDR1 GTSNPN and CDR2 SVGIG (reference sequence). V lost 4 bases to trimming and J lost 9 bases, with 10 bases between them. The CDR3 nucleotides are TGTGCCTGGACAGGGGTCGGTTCACCCCTCCACTTT. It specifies CAWTGVGSPLHF.

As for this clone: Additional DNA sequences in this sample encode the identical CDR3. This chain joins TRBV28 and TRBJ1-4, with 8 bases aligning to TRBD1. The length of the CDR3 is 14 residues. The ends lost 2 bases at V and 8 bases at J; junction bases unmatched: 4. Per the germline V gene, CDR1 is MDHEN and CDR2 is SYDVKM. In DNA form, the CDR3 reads TGTGCCAGCAGTTTAGACAGGGGACGGGAAAAACTGTTTTTT. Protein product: CASSLDRGREKLFF.